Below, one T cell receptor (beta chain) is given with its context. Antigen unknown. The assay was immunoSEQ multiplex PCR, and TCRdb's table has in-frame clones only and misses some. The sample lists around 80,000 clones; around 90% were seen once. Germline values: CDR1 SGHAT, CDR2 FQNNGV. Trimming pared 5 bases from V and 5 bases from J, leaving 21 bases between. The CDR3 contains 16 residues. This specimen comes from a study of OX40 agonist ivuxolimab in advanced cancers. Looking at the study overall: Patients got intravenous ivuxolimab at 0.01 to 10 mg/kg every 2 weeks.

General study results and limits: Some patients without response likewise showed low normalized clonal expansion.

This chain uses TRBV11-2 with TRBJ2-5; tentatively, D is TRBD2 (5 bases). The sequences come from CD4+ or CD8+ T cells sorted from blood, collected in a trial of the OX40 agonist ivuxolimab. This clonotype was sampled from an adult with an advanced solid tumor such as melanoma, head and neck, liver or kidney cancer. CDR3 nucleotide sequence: TGTGCCAGCAGCCGAAACAGCGGAGGTTCCTTTGAGACCCAGTACTTC. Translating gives CASSRNSGGSFETQYF.